The sequence of this T cell receptor beta chain was determined in a study of patients and donors after allogeneic stem cell transplantation. The CDR3 has 14 amino acids. V lost 8 bases to trimming and J lost 0 bases, with 15 bases between them. CDR1 SGHDT and CDR2 YYEEEE come from the germline V gene. TCRdb reanalysed the RT-PCR reads using MiXCR and keeps one entry per CDR3 protein. The sample contains about 110,000 distinct CDR3 sequences, less than 45% of which appear only once. Only one count was recorded for this clonotype. The V and J genes are TRBV5-6 and TRBJ2-7; D may be TRBD1 or TRBD2 (6 bases each). Material: blood, either unsorted or a sorted T cell fraction (not recorded which). This clonotype was sampled from a human donor who was either an allogeneic HSCT recipient or a stem cell or donor lymphocyte infusion donor (not recorded which). It is not recorded whose cells these are; they may come from a transplant donor. The CDR3 DNA is TGTGCCAGTACCGACGGAGGGGGCTCCTACGAGCAGTACTTC. Protein sequence: CASTDGGGSYEQYF.